These 10 T cell receptor beta chains were sequenced from one sample in a study of cytomegalovirus exposure and HLA in healthy donors. PCR amplification relied on 60 Vbeta primers (plus 13 Jbeta primers). Only in-frame clones appear in the TCRdb table, and some are missing; sequencing was by immunoSEQ multiplex PCR. The table shows about 170,000 clones, with 70% to 90% occurring only once. The sequenced sample was PBMCs. The source is a man aged 30 to 45 in good health and CMV-seropositive.

The chain has TRBV15 and TRBJ1-3, with D perhaps TRBD1 (5 bases). This CDR3 spans 14 amino acids. CDR1 is LNHNV, CDR2 YYDKDF, per germline (reference sequence). Trimming pared 5 bases from V and 2 bases from J, leaving 10 bases between. The CDR3 sequence: CATSSRGTGNTIYF. CDR3 bases: TGTGCCACCAGCTCTCGGGGGACTGGAAACACCATATATTTT.

This clone was recorded only once. A read error may produce the germline difference seen at one junction end. The V gene is TRBV7-9, the J gene TRBJ2-3, with D perhaps TRBD1 (5 bases). This CDR3 has 16 residues. CDR1 is SEHNR, CDR2 FQNEAQ, per germline (reference sequence). The CDR3 here is CSSSPGEAGATDTQYF. CDR3 in DNA: TGTTCCAGCAGCCCCGGCGAGGCTGGGGCCACAGATACGCAGTATTTT.

The gene calls are TRBV6-5 and TRBJ1-2, with D possibly TRBD1 on 5 matching bases. In germline, CDR1 is MNHEY, CDR2 SVGAGI. Trimming stripped 5 bases from V and 8 bases from J, with 18 bases between. CDR3 length: 14 amino acids. The CDR3 reads CASSGGRGLEGYTF. Here the CDR3 DNA reads TGTGCCAGCAGTGGGGGAAGGGGACTAGAAGGCTACACCTTC.

The V call is TRBV19, the J call TRBJ1-2; D not resolved. CDR3 size: 13 residues. CDR1 and CDR2 (germline): LNHDA, SQIVND (reference sequence). V shed 6 bases and J shed 3 bases, with 11 bases lying between them. CDR3 coding DNA: TGTGCCAGTAGCTTAAACAGAGACTATGGCTACACCTTC. It yields the protein CASSLNRDYGYTF.

The J gene is TRBJ2-6, the V gene TRBV7-2; 7 bases align to TRBD2. V shed 6 bases and J 0 bases; nucleotides not matched to a gene: 11. Germline-derived CDR1 and CDR2 are SGHTA and FQGNSA. The CDR3 runs to 18 residues. CDR3 residues: CASRVAGGTLSGANVLTF. DNA for the CDR3: TGTGCCAGCAGGGTAGCGGGCGGTACTCTCTCTGGGGCCAACGTCCTGACTTTC.

The chain is built from TRBV5-1 and TRBJ2-1; 12 nucleotides agree with TRBD2. J gave up 4 bases and V 5 bases, and 7 bases lay outside the gene matches. The CDR3 runs 16 residues. Germline loops: CDR1 SGHRS, CDR2 YFSETQ. This CDR3 reads CASRHGLAGSYNEQFF. DNA of the CDR3: TGCGCCAGCAGACATGGACTAGCGGGATCTTACAATGAGCAGTTCTTC.

The gene calls are TRBV14 and TRBJ2-4, with D uncertain. The germline V gene has CDR1 SGHDN and CDR2 FVKESK. The CDR3 extends over 14 amino acids. V was cut by 1 base and J by 0 bases, with 4 bases left in between. CDR3 loop: CASSQAIAKNIQYF. In DNA, the CDR3 is TGTGCCAGCAGCCAAGCCATAGCCAAAAACATTCAGTACTTC.

The chain's CDR3 is CASSLEGAVNTGELFF. CDR3 DNA sequence: TGTGCCAGCAGCTTAGAGGGGGCCGTGAACACCGGGGAGCTGTTTTTT. V is TRBV7-9 and J is TRBJ2-2; 7 bases are shared with TRBD1. Germline V gene sequence: CDR1 SEHNR, CDR2 FQNEAQ (reference sequence). CDR3 size: 16 residues. Trimming at V came to 1 base and at J to 1 base, leaving 3 bases not matched to a gene.

This clone came up once. V and J are TRBV7-9 and TRBJ2-3; 7 positions agree with TRBD2. Germline V CDR1 and CDR2: SEHNR, FQNEAQ (reference sequence). The CDR3 has 16 amino acids. V was clipped by 2 bases and J by 3 bases; unmatched bases: 8. CDR3 sequence reads: CASSLSYGRFTDTQYF. The CDR3 nucleotides are TGTGCCAGCAGCTTATCTTACGGGAGGTTTACAGATACGCAGTATTTT.

The rearrangement links TRBV2 to TRBJ2-1; D is ambiguous. Germline CDR1 is SNHLY and CDR2 is FYNNEI. The CDR3 has 12 residues. The V end was cut by 5 bases, the J end by 6 bases, with 8 bases between. In DNA form, the CDR3 reads TGTGCCAGCAGTTCCCCCTCCAATGAGCAGTTCTTC. Its translation: CASSSPSNEQFF.